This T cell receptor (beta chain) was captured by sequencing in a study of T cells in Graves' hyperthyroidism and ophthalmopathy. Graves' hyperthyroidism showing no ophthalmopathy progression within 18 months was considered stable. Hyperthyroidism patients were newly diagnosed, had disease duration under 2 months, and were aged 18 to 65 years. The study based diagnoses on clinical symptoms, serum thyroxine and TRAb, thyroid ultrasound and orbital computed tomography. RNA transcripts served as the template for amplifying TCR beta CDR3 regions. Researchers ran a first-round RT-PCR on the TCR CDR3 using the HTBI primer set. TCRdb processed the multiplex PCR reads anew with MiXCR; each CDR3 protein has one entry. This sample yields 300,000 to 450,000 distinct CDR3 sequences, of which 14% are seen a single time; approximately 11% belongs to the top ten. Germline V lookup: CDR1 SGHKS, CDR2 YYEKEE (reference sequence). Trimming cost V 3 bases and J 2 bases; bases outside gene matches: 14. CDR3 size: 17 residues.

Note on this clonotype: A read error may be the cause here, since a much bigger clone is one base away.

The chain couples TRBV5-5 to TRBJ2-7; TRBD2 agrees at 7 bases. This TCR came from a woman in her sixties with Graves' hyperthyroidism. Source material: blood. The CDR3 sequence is CASSWSPGSGPPYEQYF. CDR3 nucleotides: TGTGCCAGCAGCTGGTCACCTGGTAGCGGGCCACCCTACGAGCAGTACTTC.